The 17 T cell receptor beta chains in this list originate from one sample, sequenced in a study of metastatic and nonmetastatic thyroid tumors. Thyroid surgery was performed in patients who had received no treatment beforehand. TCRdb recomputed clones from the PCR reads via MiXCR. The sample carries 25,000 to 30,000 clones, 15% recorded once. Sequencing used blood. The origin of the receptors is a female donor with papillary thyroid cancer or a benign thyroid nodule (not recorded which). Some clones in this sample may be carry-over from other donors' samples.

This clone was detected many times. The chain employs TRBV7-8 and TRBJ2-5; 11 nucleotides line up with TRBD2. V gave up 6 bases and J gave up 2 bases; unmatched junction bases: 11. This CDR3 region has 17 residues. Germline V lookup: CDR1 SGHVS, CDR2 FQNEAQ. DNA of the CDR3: TGTGCCAGCAGGGGGGGGCTAGCGGGAGGTTGGCAAGAGACCCAGTACTTC. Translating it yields CASRGGLAGGWQETQYF.

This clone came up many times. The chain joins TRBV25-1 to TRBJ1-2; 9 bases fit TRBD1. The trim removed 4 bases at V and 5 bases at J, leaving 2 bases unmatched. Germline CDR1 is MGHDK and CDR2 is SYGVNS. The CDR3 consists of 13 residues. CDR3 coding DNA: TGTGCCAGCAGTGGGGGGACAGGGTATGGCTACACCTTC. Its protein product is CASSGGTGYGYTF.

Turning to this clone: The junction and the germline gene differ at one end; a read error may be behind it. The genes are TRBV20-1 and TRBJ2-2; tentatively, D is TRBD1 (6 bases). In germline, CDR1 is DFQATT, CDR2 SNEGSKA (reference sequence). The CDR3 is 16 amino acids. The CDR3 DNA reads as TGCAGTGCTAGGAAGACCGGGACATGGGTTACCGTGGAGCTGTTTTTT. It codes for CSARKTGTWVTVELFF.

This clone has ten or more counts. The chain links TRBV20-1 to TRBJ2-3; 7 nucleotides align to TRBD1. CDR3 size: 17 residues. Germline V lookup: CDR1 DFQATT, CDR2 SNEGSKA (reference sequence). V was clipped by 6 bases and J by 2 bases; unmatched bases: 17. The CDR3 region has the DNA TGCAGTGCCCTGGGACAGCCAGGCCAGGTCCCCACAGATACGCAGTATTTT. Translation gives CSALGQPGQVPTDTQYF.

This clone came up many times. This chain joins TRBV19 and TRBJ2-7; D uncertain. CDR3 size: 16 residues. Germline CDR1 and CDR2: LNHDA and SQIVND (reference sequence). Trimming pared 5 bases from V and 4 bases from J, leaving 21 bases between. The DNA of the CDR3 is TGTGCCAGTAGTCCCGGGCATGCCGACCCCAGGTACGAGCAGTACTTC. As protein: CASSPGHADPRYEQYF.

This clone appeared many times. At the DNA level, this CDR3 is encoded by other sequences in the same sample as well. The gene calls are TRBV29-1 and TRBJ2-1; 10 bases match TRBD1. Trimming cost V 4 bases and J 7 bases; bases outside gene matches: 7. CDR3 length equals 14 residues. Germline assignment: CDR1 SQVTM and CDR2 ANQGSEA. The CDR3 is CSVVRGQGRNEQFF. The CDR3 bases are TGCAGCGTTGTTAGGGGACAGGGGAGGAATGAGCAGTTCTTC.

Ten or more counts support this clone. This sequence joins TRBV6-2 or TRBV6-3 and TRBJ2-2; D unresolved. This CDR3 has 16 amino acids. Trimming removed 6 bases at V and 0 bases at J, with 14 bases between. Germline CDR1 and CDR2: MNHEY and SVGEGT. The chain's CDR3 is CASSPLYTPNTGELFF. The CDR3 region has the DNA TGTGCCAGCAGCCCCCTATACACGCCGAACACCGGGGAGCTGTTTTTT.

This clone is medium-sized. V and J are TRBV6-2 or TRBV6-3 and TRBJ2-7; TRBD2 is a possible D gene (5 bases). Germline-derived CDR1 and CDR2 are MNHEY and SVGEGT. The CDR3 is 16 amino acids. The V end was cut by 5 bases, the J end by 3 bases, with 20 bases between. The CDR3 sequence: CASSDLQLVLYYEQYF. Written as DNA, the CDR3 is TGTGCCAGCAGTGACCTACAACTAGTCCTTTACTACGAGCAGTACTTC.

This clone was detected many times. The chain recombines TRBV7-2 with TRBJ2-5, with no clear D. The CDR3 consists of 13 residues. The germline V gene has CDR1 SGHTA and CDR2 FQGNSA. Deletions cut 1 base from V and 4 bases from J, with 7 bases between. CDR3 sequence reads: CASSLVQIETQYF. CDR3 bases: TGTGCCAGCAGCTTAGTACAGATAGAGACCCAGTACTTC. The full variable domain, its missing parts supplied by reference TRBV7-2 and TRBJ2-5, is GAGVSQSPSNKVTEKGKDVELRCDPISGHTALYWYRQSLGQGLEFLIYFQGNSAPDKSGLPSDRFSAERTGGSVSTLTIQRTQQEDSAVYLCASSLVQIETQYFGPGTRLLVL.

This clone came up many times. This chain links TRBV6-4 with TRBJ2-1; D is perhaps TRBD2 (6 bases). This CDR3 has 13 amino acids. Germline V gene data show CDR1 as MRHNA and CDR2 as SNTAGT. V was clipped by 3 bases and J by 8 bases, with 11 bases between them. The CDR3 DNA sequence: TGTGCCAGCAGTGATGGGGGGAACTATGAGCAGTTCTTC. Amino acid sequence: CASSDGGNYEQFF.

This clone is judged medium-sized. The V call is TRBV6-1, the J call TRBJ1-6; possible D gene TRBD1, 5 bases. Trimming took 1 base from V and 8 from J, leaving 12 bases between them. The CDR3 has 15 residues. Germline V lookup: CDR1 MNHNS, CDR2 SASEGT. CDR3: CASSEVRGRDSPLHF. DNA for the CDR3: TGTGCCAGCAGTGAAGTTAGGGGTCGGGATTCACCCCTCCACTTT.

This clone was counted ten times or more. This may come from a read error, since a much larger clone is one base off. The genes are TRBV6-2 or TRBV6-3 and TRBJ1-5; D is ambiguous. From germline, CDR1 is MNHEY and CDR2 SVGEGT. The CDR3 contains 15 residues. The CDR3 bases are TGTGCCAGCAGTTACTCCTCAAGGGTAAATCGGCCCCAGCATTTT. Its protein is CASSYSSRVNRPQHF.

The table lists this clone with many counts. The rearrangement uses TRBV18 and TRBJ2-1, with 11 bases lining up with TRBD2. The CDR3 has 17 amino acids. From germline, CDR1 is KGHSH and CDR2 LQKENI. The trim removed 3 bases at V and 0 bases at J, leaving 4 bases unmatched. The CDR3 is CASSPGLADSSYNEQFF. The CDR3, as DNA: TGTGCCAGCTCACCGGGACTAGCGGATAGCTCCTACAATGAGCAGTTCTTC.

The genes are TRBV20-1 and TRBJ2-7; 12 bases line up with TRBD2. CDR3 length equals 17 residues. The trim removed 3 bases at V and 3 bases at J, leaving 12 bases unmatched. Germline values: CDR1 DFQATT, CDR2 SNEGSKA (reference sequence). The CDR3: CSASSSGGASVFYEQYF. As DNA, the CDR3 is TGCAGTGCTAGCTCTAGCGGGGGGGCCTCGGTCTTCTACGAGCAGTACTTC.

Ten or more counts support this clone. As DNA, the CDR3 is TGTGCCAGCAGCTCTGTAGACACCATATATTTT. This translates into CASSSVDTIYF. This rearrangement joins TRBV7-8 to TRBJ1-3; D is unresolved. This CDR3 spans 11 amino acids. The V end lost 4 bases, the J end lost 8 bases, and 6 bases lay between the germline ends. Per germline, CDR1 SGHVS and CDR2 FQNEAQ.

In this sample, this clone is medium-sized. CDR3 in DNA: TGTGCCAGCAGTGAAGCTACAAGATCTTTCCTCGATGAGCAGTTCTTC. This sequence encodes CASSEATRSFLDEQFF. The chain combines TRBV6-1 with TRBJ2-1; no clear D. Germline V gene sequence: CDR1 MNHNS, CDR2 SASEGT. V lost 0 bases and J lost 8, with 17 bases in between. The CDR3 contains 16 residues.

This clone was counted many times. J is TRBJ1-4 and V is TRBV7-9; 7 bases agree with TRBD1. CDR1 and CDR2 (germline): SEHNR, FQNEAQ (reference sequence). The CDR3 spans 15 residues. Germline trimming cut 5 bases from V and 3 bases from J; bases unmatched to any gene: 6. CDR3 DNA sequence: TGTGCCAGCAGCGGTCCGGGACAGCCTAATGAAAAACTGTTTTTT. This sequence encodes CASSGPGQPNEKLFF.